This TCR beta chain originates from a study of blood T cell repertoires in COVID-19 (dated by TCRdb to about 2020). For context, the study as a whole: Samples from collaborators originated in the United States, Italy and Spain and spanned both the acute and convalescent phases of COVID-19. The prospective study material was composed of cDNA or gDNA derived from T cells, B-cell-depleted T cells, or PBMCs. Subjects who had been exposed to COVID-19, were actively infected with it, or had recovered from it provided the deeply sampled blood TCRbeta repertoires that made up the dataset. The repertoires were made available in a free public database intended to serve as a resource for research on the immune response to SARS-CoV-2. Samples came from the ongoing ImmuneRACE study (first 160 participants) plus 1,254 subjects from 6 global collaborators. The sample metadata nearly always contained a de-identified subject ID, COVID-19 status, age in years and sex. Where HLA class I and class II types were available, the types were taken from metadata supplied by the sample provider, not from assay-based typing. Summary of the overall study and its limitations: The amount of clinical and demographic metadata varied by source and participant and was provided uncurated.

Enrolling through a virtual design, the prospective study's participants ranged in age from roughly 18 to 89 years and lived across around 25 United States geographic areas. To assign participants to cohorts, the prospective study relied on clinical history that participants themselves reported in a screening survey and a study questionnaire. In the prospective study, mobile phlebotomists collected whole blood, serum and a nasopharyngeal or oropharyngeal swab from each participant. Additional blood draws and questionnaires over an approximately 2-month period could optionally be provided by prospective study participants. Prospective study blood samples were shipped either frozen or at room temperature before DNA extraction. A note on this clone: Its antigen has not been determined. Base qualities are missing; no much larger clone stands one base away.

TCRbeta CDR3 regions were amplified from genomic DNA by means of the immunoSEQ Assay, a bias-controlled multiplex PCR. On the study's bioinformatics: Nucleated cell counts per sample were estimated from amplification of reference gene primers within the assay. To quantify the absolute abundance of each unique TCRbeta CDR3 rearrangement, sequence reads were collapsed and filtered. For each sample, productive Simpson clonality was calculated as the square root of Simpson's diversity index over productive rearrangements. TCRdb limited this immuneACCESS table to in-frame rearrangements with V and J called. A share of clones is missing; checked studies link under half to unresolved V genes, and the rest is unexplained. V, J and clone size derive from that table, while D and trimming were established from the DNA sequence. This sample has about 480,000 clones in its table, and around 90% of those were observed once. The ten largest clones add up to approximately 2% of the sample.

The CDR3, cysteine through phenylalanine, is 11 amino acids long. The read is trimmed to its CDR3 DNA, 33 bases read in frame from base 1. Between the V and J ends, shortened by 6 bases and 4 bases respectively, the junction contains 9 bases. CDR1 and CDR2 are read off the germline V gene (reference sequence) as DFQATT and SNEGSKA. In this chain, TRBV20-1 is recombined with TRBJ2-5; the D segment could be TRBD2, given 6 matching bases. The sequenced sample consisted of PBMCs or T cells enriched from blood (not recorded which). The clonotype was recovered from a young woman with acute COVID-19. CDR3 region: CSARELETQYF. The nucleotide sequence reads TGCAGTGCCCGGGAGTTAGAGACCCAGTACTTC.